These 14 T cell receptor beta chains originate from one sample sequenced in a study of blood T cells in healthy people across ages. PCR was performed a second time for roughly 7 to 11 cycles using a sample-barcoded 5' primer and a J-beta primer mix. TCRdb re-called the 5' RACE reads with MiXCR, one entry per CDR3 protein. The table lists 790,000 or so distinct CDR3 sequences, 35% to 60% of them singletons, with over 15% in the top ten. Sequencing was carried out using blood. All receptors come from a man at least 80 years old in good health.

This clonotype was found a few times. Here the CDR3 reads CASRKTGENTEAFF. Written as DNA, the CDR3 is TGTGCCAGCAGGAAGACAGGAGAGAACACTGAAGCTTTCTTT. This chain connects TRBV6-6 to TRBJ1-1; D perhaps matches TRBD1 (6 bases). The CDR3 consists of 14 residues. The V and J ends lost 6 bases and 1 base respectively, with 12 bases between them. Germline CDR1 is MNHNY and CDR2 is SVGAGI (reference sequence).

CDR3 DNA: TGTGCCAGCAGTACTCCCGCGGGCCTAGCGGGCTACGAGCAGTACTTC. The encoded protein is CASSTPAGLAGYEQYF. The chain recombines TRBV28 with TRBJ2-7, with TRBD2 matching over 8 bases. The CDR3 covers 16 residues. V was pared by 5 bases and J by 3 bases, with 12 bases of the junction left unmatched. Germline V gene data show CDR1 as MDHEN and CDR2 as SYDVKM.

There are a few counts of this clonotype. The chain combines TRBV20-1 with TRBJ1-1; no clear D gene. V lost 5 bases and J 8 bases, leaving 12 bases between the germline ends. This CDR3 is 11 amino acids long. Germline V gives CDR1 DFQATT, CDR2 SNEGSKA (reference sequence). The CDR3 DNA reads as TGCAGTGCTCGAAGAAACCACGAAGCTTTCTTT. This translates into CSARRNHEAFF.

Only one count was recorded for this clonotype. The rearrangement links TRBV28 to TRBJ2-3; 10 nucleotides match TRBD2. The CDR3 contains 16 residues. The germline CDR1 and CDR2 sequences are MDHEN and SYDVKM. The J segment lost 6 bases and the V segment lost 5 bases, leaving 11 bases of the junction unmatched. CDR3 nucleotide sequence: TGTGCCAGCAGTGTCCTTAGCGGGAGGTTCCTGGATACGCAGTATTTT. This sequence encodes CASSVLSGRFLDTQYF.

This clonotype was counted between two and nine times. The chain recombines TRBV5-6 with TRBJ1-5; D is unclear. V was shortened by 0 bases and J by 5 bases, with 12 bases between the two germline ends. Germline CDR1 SGHDT, CDR2 YYEEEE. The CDR3 runs to 15 residues. This CDR3 reads CASSLGWESYQPQHF. For the CDR3, the DNA is TGTGCCAGCAGCTTGGGGTGGGAGAGCTATCAGCCCCAGCATTTT.

This clonotype was observed at least ten times. This chain joins TRBV11-3 and TRBJ2-3; maybe TRBD2 (6 bases). The CDR3 spans 15 residues. Germline loops: CDR1 SGHNT, CDR2 YENEEA. V was clipped by 2 bases and J by 4 bases, with 13 bases between them. CDR3 coding DNA: TGTGCCAGCAGCTTAAGGACGGGAGAGGCAGATACGCAGTATTTT. Protein: CASSLRTGEADTQYF.

This clonotype was found a few times. The chain joins TRBV7-2 to TRBJ2-7; no clear D. The V gene's germline CDR1 is SGHTA and CDR2 FQGNSA. Trimming pared 3 bases from V and 6 bases from J, leaving 6 bases between. The CDR3 totals 11 residues. The CDR3 here is CASSFSIEQYF. The CDR3 bases are TGTGCCAGCAGCTTTTCAATCGAGCAGTACTTC.

The V gene is TRBV7-2, the J gene TRBJ2-1, with 10 bases identical to TRBD2. CDR1 is SGHTA and CDR2 is FQGNSA in the germline V gene. The length of the CDR3 is 13 residues. With V trimmed by 6 bases and J by 10 bases, 6 bases remained unmatched. CDR3 in DNA: TGTGCCAGCAGACTAGGACTAGCGGCAGAGCAGTTCTTC. Protein: CASRLGLAAEQFF.

CDR3 loop: CASSVGAAQYF. Here the CDR3 DNA reads TGTGCCAGCAGTGTAGGGGCCGCGCAGTACTTC. V is TRBV28 and J is TRBJ2-5; D might be TRBD1 (5 bases). V lost 5 bases and J lost 11, with 12 bases in between. The germline CDR1 and CDR2 sequences are MDHEN and SYDVKM. This CDR3 region has 11 residues.

This clonotype was counted only a few times. The chain combines TRBV7-9 with TRBJ1-1; maybe TRBD1 (5 bases). This CDR3 spans 12 amino acids. From germline, CDR1 is SEHNR and CDR2 FQNEAQ (reference sequence). The ends were cut back, 4 bases at V and 5 bases at J, with 8 bases in the middle. The CDR3, as DNA: TGTGCCAGCAGCTGGAGGGGAACTGAAGCTTTCTTT. Its protein is CASSWRGTEAFF.

This clonotype has a handful of counts. The rearrangement uses TRBV20-1 and TRBJ1-4, with 10 bases matching TRBD1. Per germline, CDR1 DFQATT and CDR2 SNEGSKA (reference sequence). Trimming took 0 bases from V and 7 from J; bases not matched to a gene: 5. This CDR3 spans 15 amino acids. The CDR3 DNA reads as TGCAGTGCTAGAGATTCGACAGGGGGCAGTGAAAAACTGTTTTTT. Amino acids: CSARDSTGGSEKLFF.

This clonotype appeared a few times. The junction and the germline gene differ at one end; a read error may be behind it. The CDR3 here is CGARVTSASRNTEAFF. CDR3 DNA sequence: TGCGGTGCTAGAGTCACGTCAGCCTCAAGGAACACTGAAGCTTTCTTT. The chain recombines TRBV20-1 with TRBJ1-1; no clear D gene. This CDR3 spans 16 amino acids. Germline-derived CDR1 and CDR2 are DFQATT and SNEGSKA (reference sequence).

This clonotype was seen just once. The chain employs TRBV20-1 and TRBJ2-7; 14 bases match TRBD2. The CDR3 runs 15 residues. Trimming removed 5 bases from V and 12 bases from J; junction bases left unmatched: 15. Germline assignment: CDR1 DFQATT and CDR2 SNEGSKA (reference sequence). This CDR3 reads CSARSGTSGRETRYF. CDR3 DNA sequence: TGCAGTGCTCGCTCCGGGACTAGCGGGAGAGAGACCCGGTACTTC.

This clonotype came up once. Given a much more abundant clone one base away, this may be a read error. The chain couples TRBV27 to TRBJ1-2; D gene unclear. This CDR3 region has 14 residues. The germline V gene encodes CDR1 MNHEY and CDR2 SMNVEV (reference sequence). In DNA form, the CDR3 reads TGTGTCAGCAGTCACAAATTCGGAGGGCCTGGCTACACCTTC. Protein sequence: CVSSHKFGGPGYTF.